This T cell receptor (beta chain) was obtained from a study of chemoradiotherapy in HPV16-positive cancers. Broader study findings: HPV-specific T cells were functionally defined from only a couple of HPV16-positive patients. Non-HPV-specific T cells did not expand in tumors during treatment, whereas candidate HPV-specific clones and E7-related motifs did. Better recurrence-free survival went with HPV-responsive T-cell expansion in HPV16-positive patients.

CDR1 and CDR2 (germline): MNHEY, SMNVEV (reference sequence). The CDR3 is 17 residues long. The V and J ends lost 8 bases and 2 bases respectively, with 22 bases between them. Concerning this clone: Antigen unknown.

Repertoires were sampled repeatedly during chemoradiotherapy. Here immunoSEQ multiplex PCR was the method, and the copy in TCRdb shows in-frame clones only, minus some. This sample yields over a thousand clones, of which 90% are seen a single time; 4.5% to 6.5% belongs to the top ten. The chain links TRBV27 to TRBJ2-1; D unresolved. This specimen consisted of tumor tissue, obtained from a patient who underwent chemoradiotherapy. This clonotype originated in a human donor with HPV-associated anogenital cancer. DNA of the CDR3: TGTGCCAGCTCCTCGAGTCCCCGGATGGAGACCTACAATGAGCAGTTCTTC. Translating it yields CASSSSPRMETYNEQFF.